The 2 T cell receptor beta chains below were found in one sample sequenced in a study of blood T cell repertoires in COVID-19. Repertoires were generated with immunoSEQ multiplex PCR, while TCRdb's copy carries only in-frame clones and drops some. Counted here are 190,000 or so clones, approximately 86% occurring once; the ten biggest clones make up less than 3.5%. What was sequenced was peripheral blood. The receptor set was obtained from a man aged 40-50 years with active or convalescent COVID-19.

This clone was found once. V gene TRBV7-2 combines with J gene TRBJ1-5; tentatively, D is TRBD1 (5 bases). V lost 5 bases, J lost 5 bases, and 10 bases lay in between. The length of the CDR3 is 13 residues. Germline V gene lookup returns CDR1 SGHTA and CDR2 FQGNSA. CDR3 in DNA: TGTGCCAGCAGCATCGGGACTCATCAGCCCCAGCATTTT. It translates to CASSIGTHQPQHF.

In the case of this clone: Within the sample, other DNA sequences also encode this same CDR3. The rearrangement links TRBV12-3 or TRBV12-4 to TRBJ1-5, with TRBD1 as a possible D gene (6 bases). CDR3 length: 12 amino acids. The V end was cut by 6 bases, the J end by 7 bases, with 10 bases between. The CDR3 loop is CASSTGSQPQHF. CDR3 in DNA: TGTGCCAGCAGCACAGGGTCACAGCCCCAGCATTTT.